This TCR beta chain was sequenced in a study of cytomegalovirus exposure and HLA in healthy donors. Findings and limits, study-wide: The listing of roughly 160 TCR beta chains classed them as cytomegalovirus-associated. For most TCR beta V segments, an earlier analysis put the productive rate at about 87% or about 30% of the time.

Germline V lookup: CDR1 SQVTM, CDR2 ANQGSEA. Deletions cut 7 bases from V and 5 bases from J, with 7 bases between. CDR3 length: 10 amino acids. The donors were healthy bone marrow donors. The PCR employed 60 Vbeta primers together with 13 Jbeta primers. The protocol was immunoSEQ multiplex PCR, while the TCRdb copy is restricted to in-frame clones and leaves out a portion. The sample lists 150,000 or so clones; roughly 70% were seen once. Of note for this clone: Antigen unknown.

This sequence joins TRBV29-1 and TRBJ2-3; D is undetermined. The receptor was derived from a male donor in good health and CMV-seronegative. The sequenced sample was PBMCs. CDR3 protein: CSARGDTQYF. The CDR3 coding sequence is TGCAGCGCCCGCGGAGATACGCAGTATTTT.